This T cell receptor beta chain was recorded in a study of shared clonotypes between healthy human individuals. Overall study: Ranging from 18 to 49 in age, donors were two women and three men. Three plates each covered CD4 naive and memory; CD8 naive two, CD8 memory one.

Each cell subset's genomic DNA was divided evenly among several immunoSEQ plates. TCRdb's copy holds only in-frame clones and misses some; the assay was immunoSEQ multiplex PCR. The profile covers about 2.3 million clones, with over 90% appearing a single time and 0.35% to 0.5% taken by the ten largest. Germline V gives CDR1 SEHNR, CDR2 FQNEAQ (reference sequence). The germline V and J ends were trimmed by 5 bases and 5 bases, with 16 bases remaining between them. The CDR3 contains 14 residues. Memory CD4+ cells were the fraction left after CD45RA+ naive selection. The clonotype was recovered from a man younger than 30 in good health. Some clones in this sample may be carry-over from other donors' samples. The sample was naive CD4+ T cells from PBMCs. The subset here: CD45RA+ positively selected. V usage is TRBV7-9 and J usage is TRBJ2-7, with D possibly TRBD2 on 5 matching bases. The CDR3 coding sequence is TGTGCCAGCAGCACCCGCGGGCTTATCGACGAGCAGTACTTC. This codes for CASSTRGLIDEQYF. The full variable domain, its missing parts supplied by reference TRBV7-9 and TRBJ2-7, is DTGVSQNPRHKITKRGQNVTFRCDPISEHNRLYWYRQTLGQGPEFLTYFQNEAQLEKSRLLSDRFSAERPKGSFSTLEIQRTEQGDSAMYLCASSTRGLIDEQYFGPGTRLTVT.